One sample yielded the 8 T cell receptor beta chains listed below, sequenced in a study of blood T cell repertoires in COVID-19. Repertoires were generated with immunoSEQ multiplex PCR, while TCRdb's copy carries only in-frame clones and drops some. The sample contains roughly 290,000 clones, 85% to 90% of which appear only once. Sequencing input: PBMCs or T cells enriched from blood (not recorded which). Receptors originate from a woman in her late teens or twenties with acute COVID-19.

J is TRBJ2-5 and V is TRBV7-2, with TRBD1 identical over 11 bases. With V trimmed by 2 bases and J by 2 bases, 1 base remained unmatched. This CDR3 has 15 residues. Germline-derived CDR1 and CDR2 are SGHTA and FQGNSA. This chain's CDR3 is CASSLRDRGQETQYF. Here the CDR3 DNA reads TGTGCCAGCAGCTTAAGGGACAGGGGGCAAGAGACCCAGTACTTC.

The chain recombines TRBV28 with TRBJ1-5, with D perhaps TRBD1 (6 bases). CDR1 and CDR2 from the germline V gene are MDHEN and SYDVKM. The CDR3 sequence is 17 residues long. V gave up 4 bases and J gave up 3 bases, with 19 bases separating them. DNA of the CDR3: TGTGCCAGCAGTTCTTCCGGGGGGGGGCAGCTCAATCAGCCCCAGCATTTT. It codes for CASSSSGGGQLNQPQHF.

This chain links TRBV19 with TRBJ1-4, with 7 bases identical to TRBD1. The V gene's germline CDR1 is LNHDA and CDR2 SQIVND (reference sequence). The CDR3 runs to 15 residues. With 8 bases clipped from V and 0 bases from J, the junction kept 6 bases outside the gene matches. CDR3: CASRQGDSTNEKLFF. The DNA of the CDR3 is TGTGCCAGTCGACAGGGAGATTCAACTAATGAAAAACTGTTTTTT. Based on the CDR3 plus reference TRBV19 and TRBJ1-4, the full variable domain is DGGITQSPKYLFRKEGQNVTLSCEQNLNHDAMYWYRQDPGQGLRLIYYSQIVNDFQKGDIAEGYSVSREKKESFPLTVTSAQKNPTAFYLCASRQGDSTNEKLFFGSGTQLSVL.

The genes are TRBV19 and TRBJ2-7; 13 nucleotides agree with TRBD2. Germline CDR1 reads LNHDA; CDR2 reads SQIVND (reference sequence). Trimming took 3 bases from V and 4 from J; bases not matched to a gene: 6. CDR3 size: 16 residues. The CDR3 region has the DNA TGTGCCAGTAGTATTTTGGGACTAGCGGGAAGGTACGAGCAGTACTTC. Translated: CASSILGLAGRYEQYF.

This rearrangement joins TRBV27 to TRBJ2-5; D uncertain. The germline gives CDR1 MNHEY, CDR2 SMNVEV (reference sequence). V lost 3 bases to trimming and J lost 1 base, with 9 bases between them. This CDR3 region has 14 residues. The CDR3 DNA follows: TGTGCCAGCAGTTTTTCATCGGTCCAAGAGACCCAGTACTTC. It codes for CASSFSSVQETQYF.

This chain's CDR3 is CASSLGQGTEKLFF. The CDR3 DNA sequence: TGTGCCAGCAGTTTGGGACAGGGAACTGAAAAACTGTTTTTT. The chain uses TRBV27 and TRBJ1-4; TRBD1 matches at 9 bases. The V gene's germline CDR1 is MNHEY and CDR2 SMNVEV (reference sequence). The V and J ends lost 3 bases and 7 bases, in that order; junction bases with no gene match: 3. This CDR3 has 14 amino acids.

CDR3 amino acids: CASSLDEGLAGSYEQYF. CDR3 DNA sequence: TGTGCCAGCAGCTTAGATGAGGGACTAGCGGGTTCCTACGAGCAGTACTTC. This chain uses TRBV11-2 with TRBJ2-7, with 12 bases aligning to TRBD2. CDR3 size: 17 residues. CDR1 and CDR2 (germline): SGHAT, FQNNGV. Unmatched junction bases numbered 4, after V lost 0 bases and J lost 1 base.

This chain joins TRBV6-5 and TRBJ1-1; D is ambiguous. Germline lookup yields CDR1 MNHEY and CDR2 SVGAGI. The V end was cut by 7 bases, the J end by 3 bases, with 12 bases between. The length of the CDR3 is 13 residues. The CDR3: CASTPQTYTEAFF. The CDR3 DNA sequence: TGTGCCAGCACCCCACAGACATACACTGAAGCTTTCTTT.